Given below is one T cell receptor beta chain in context. Assay: immunoSEQ multiplex PCR; the TCRdb copy retains only in-frame clones and omits some. The sample consists of over 150,000 clones, roughly four fifths of them appearing once. This sample was included in a study of blood T cell repertoires in COVID-19. Looking at the study overall: Acute and convalescent COVID-19 specimens originated in the United States, Italy and Spain.

The CDR3 runs to 12 residues. Germline V gene data show CDR1 as SGDLS and CDR2 as YYNGEE. Trimming took 4 bases from V and 2 from J, leaving 3 bases between them. Sequencing was done on a sample of peripheral blood. This sequence joins TRBV9 and TRBJ2-2; no firm D call. The clonotype originates from a woman older than 75 with acute or convalescent COVID-19. CDR3 in amino acids: CASSLNTGELFF. The CDR3 bases are TGTGCCAGCAGCCTCAACACCGGGGAGCTGTTTTTT.